This T cell receptor beta chain was recorded in a study of blood T cell repertoires in COVID-19 (dated by TCRdb to 2020 to 2022). Turning to the overall study: Samples from collaborators originated in the United States, Italy and Spain and spanned both the acute and convalescent phases of COVID-19. The samples were drawn from two sources: the first 160 participants of the ongoing ImmuneRACE study, and fewer than 1,500 subjects contributed by 6 global collaborators. The prospective study material was composed of cDNA or gDNA derived from T cells, B-cell-depleted T cells, or PBMCs. Sample metadata almost always included a de-identified subject ID, COVID-19 status, age in years and sex. Where available, HLA class I and class II types were taken from metadata supplied by the sample provider and were not determined by assay-based typing. The repertoires were made available in a free public database intended to serve as a resource for research on the immune response to SARS-CoV-2. Subjects who had been exposed to COVID-19, were actively infected with it, or had recovered from it provided the deeply sampled blood TCRbeta repertoires that made up the dataset.

Overall study results and their limits: How much clinical and demographic metadata was included differed by source and by participant, and the metadata was provided uncurated.

TCRbeta CDR3 regions were amplified from genomic DNA using the immunoSEQ Assay, a bias-controlled multiplex PCR. On the study's bioinformatics: The number of nucleated cells in each sample was estimated by amplification of reference gene primers within the assay. To quantify the absolute abundance of each unique TCRbeta CDR3 rearrangement, sequence reads were collapsed and filtered. For each sample, productive Simpson clonality was calculated by taking the square root of Simpson's diversity index across productive rearrangements. TCRdb obtained this table from immuneACCESS and retained in-frame rearrangements with V and J assigned. These tables miss some clones; where compared with another copy, unresolved V genes account for less than half of the shortfall, and the remainder is unexplained. V and J calls plus clone size are reproduced from that table; the DNA served to infer D and trimming. The sample table holds about 380,000 clones, of which around 90% were seen once. The ten largest account for more than 0.95% of the sample.

Participants in the prospective study were enrolled through a virtual design, were aged roughly 18 to 100 years, and lived in approximately 24 United States geographic areas. In the prospective study, participants were assigned to cohorts based on the clinical history participants reported in a screening survey and a study questionnaire. For ImmuneRACE Cohort 3, a participant was defined as recovered based on two consecutive negative NP/OP PCR tests, clearance by a healthcare professional, or resolution of symptoms. Mobile phlebotomists in the prospective study collected whole blood, serum and a nasopharyngeal or oropharyngeal swab from every participant. Additional blood draws and questionnaires over an approximately 2-month period could optionally be provided by prospective study participants. Prospective study blood samples were shipped either frozen or at room temperature before DNA extraction.

About this clone itself: Its antigen is currently not known. Per-nucleotide qualities are absent, and no much larger clonotype sits a single base away.

CDR1 SQVTM and CDR2 ANQGSEA are derived from the germline V gene. The CDR3 covers 15 residues, taking in both the cysteine and the phenylalanine. Just the 45-base CDR3 DNA is kept, in frame starting at base 1. Trimming leaves V shorter by 0 bases and J shorter by 6 bases, with the junction holding 10 bases beyond the gene matches. The sample consisted of PBMCs or T cells enriched from blood (not recorded which). The sequence derives from a woman aged 18-29 years who had recovered from COVID-19. This chain joins TRBV29-1 to TRBJ2-7, with 8 junctional bases fitting TRBD1. The CDR3 protein sequence reads: CSVEDLLRGQGEQYF. The nucleotide sequence is given as TGCAGCGTTGAAGATCTTCTCAGGGGGCAAGGCGAGCAGTACTTC.